The rows below give T cell receptor beta chains drawn from one sample of a study of human T cells and chemical hapten exposure. TCRdb independently ran MiXCR on the RACE reads; one entry per CDR3 protein. The sample lists 350,000 to 450,000 distinct CDR3 sequences, 4.5% to 5.5% occurring once. The sample consisted of whole blood, taken in connection with sensitization to the hapten diphenylcyclopropenone (DPC). These receptors all stem from a woman aged 45-65 years with alopecia areata. Some clones in this sample may be carry-over from other donors' samples. CDR3s include the opening cysteine and the closing phenylalanine or tryptophan. The D gene is left open where the match is weak. Clone size appears in some rows only: once, few, many, or a class for an expanded clone.

abundance	j_gene	v_gene	d_gene	CDR3nt	CDR3aa
few	TRBJ2-7	TRBV29-1	TRBD1	TGCAGCGTCGCCGGGACAGGGGCCTACGAGCAGTACTTC	CSVAGTGAYEQYF
many	TRBJ2-5	TRBV29-1	TRBD2	TGCAGCGTTTGGCTAGCGGGGGAGACCCAGTACTTC	CSVWLAGETQYF
NA	TRBJ1-5	TRBV27	NA	TGTGCCAGCAGTTTATTGAAGGGAAATCAGCCCCAGCATTTT	CASSLLKGNQPQHF
few	TRBJ2-3	TRBV7-2	NA	TGTGCCAGCAGCCCCCGGTGGGGGACAGATACGCAGTATTTT	CASSPRWGTDTQYF
NA	TRBJ1-1	TRBV4-1	NA	TGCGCCAGCAGCCATAGTGGGGTGAGCACTGAAGCTTTCTTT	CASSHSGVSTEAFF
few	TRBJ2-1	TRBV24-1	NA	TGTGCCACCAGTGATTTGGTCCAAGACACCCGCTCCTACAATGAGCAGTTCTTC	CATSDLVQDTRSYNEQFF
many	TRBJ1-2	TRBV28	TRBD1	TGTGCCAGCAGTTTTGGACAGGGGGCGGTTCGTATCTTATCTGGCTACACCTTC	CASSFGQGAVRILSGYTF
many	TRBJ2-7	TRBV28	NA	TGTGCCAGCAGTTTAGCAGGGAACTACGAGCAGTACTTC	CASSLAGNYEQYF
many	TRBJ1-1	TRBV27	TRBD1	TGTGCCAGCAGTCGACGGACAGGGGGCGAGTTGGTTACTGAAGCTTTCTTT	CASSRRTGGELVTEAFF
NA	TRBJ2-7	TRBV6-1	NA	TGTGCCAGCAGTGATGAGGTGGGGGGCCTTAGCTCCTACGAGCAGTACTTC	CASSDEVGGLSSYEQYF
few	TRBJ2-7	TRBV5-1	NA	TGCGCCAGCAGCTTGGCTCCCGGCTACGAGCAGTACTTC	CASSLAPGYEQYF
NA	TRBJ1-4	TRBV4-1	NA	TGCGCCAGCAGCCACTTGGACAGATTAAATGAAAAACTGTTTTTT	CASSHLDRLNEKLFF
many	TRBJ2-1	TRBV10-3	TRBD2	TGTGCCATCAGGCTAGCGGGGGGGTCCGGTGAGCAGTTCTTC	CAIRLAGGSGEQFF
NA	TRBJ2-3	TRBV12-3/TRBV12-4	NA	TGTGCCAGCAGTTTATGGGCGGGGGCCTTCACAGATACGCAGTATTTT	CASSLWAGAFTDTQYF
many	TRBJ2-2	TRBV7-6	TRBD2	TGTGCCAGCAGCTCCCCTAGCGGGAGGGGCACCGGGGAGCTGTTTTTT	CASSSPSGRGTGELFF
NA	TRBJ1-1	TRBV27	NA	TGTGCCAGCAGCCTTAAACCTGGGACTGAAGCTTTCTTT	CASSLKPGTEAFF
many	TRBJ1-1	TRBV7-6	NA	TGTGCCAGCACCAGCCACGACGGCCTGAACACTGAAGCTTTCTTT	CASTSHDGLNTEAFF
NA	TRBJ2-6	TRBV5-6	TRBD1	TGTGCCAGCAGCCTGGACGGGACAGTGCTCCCCTCTGGGGCCAACGTCCTGACTTTC	CASSLDGTVLPSGANVLTF
many	TRBJ2-3	TRBV4-3	TRBD1	TGCGCCAGCAGCCAAGCAGGTCAGGGGGGCACAGATACGCAGTATTTT	CASSQAGQGGTDTQYF
NA	TRBJ1-2	TRBV11-2	NA	TGTGCCAGCAGCTTAGTAGTAGGCTCTGCTAACTATGGCTACACCTTC	CASSLVVGSANYGYTF
NA	TRBJ2-2	TRBV19	TRBD1	TGTGCCAGTGGACAGGGTTGGGGCACCGGGGAGCTGTTTTTT	CASGQGWGTGELFF
many	TRBJ1-2	TRBV7-8	TRBD1	TGTGCCAGCAGCCCCAGGACAGGGACGAACTATGGCTACACCTTC	CASSPRTGTNYGYTF
few	TRBJ1-3	TRBV5-1	NA	TGCGCCAGCAGCTTGGGTTTCGGAGACACCATATATTTT	CASSLGFGDTIYF
many	TRBJ2-5	TRBV3-1	NA	TGTGCCAGCAGCCAAGGTGGAGGGGGGGGCTTAGAAGAGACCCAGTACTTC	CASSQGGGGGLEETQYF
many	TRBJ2-2	TRBV15	NA	TGTGCCACCAGCAGAGAACCCGCCGGGCTGGACACCGGGGAGCTGTTTTTT	CATSREPAGLDTGELFF
few	TRBJ2-5	TRBV29-1	NA	TGCAGCGTTGGGTCAGGGATAGAAGAGACCCAGTACTTC	CSVGSGIEETQYF
few	TRBJ1-2	TRBV6-6	NA	TGTGCCAGCAGTTACTCGACTCCTAACTATGGCTACACCTTC	CASSYSTPNYGYTF
NA	TRBJ2-7	TRBV29-1	TRBD2	TGCAGCGTCGGGACTAGCGGGAGCGTCTACGAGCAGTACTTC	CSVGTSGSVYEQYF
many	TRBJ2-7	TRBV25-1	TRBD2	TGTGCCAGCAGTGCGGGAGGAGGCGAGCAGTACTTC	CASSAGGGEQYF
few	TRBJ2-3	TRBV9	NA	TGTGCCAGCAGCGTAGGAGGTCGATCGAGCACAGATACGCAGTATTTT	CASSVGGRSSTDTQYF
many	TRBJ2-1	TRBV5-1	TRBD2	TGCGCCAGCAGCTTGGTCGTAGCGGGCTTATTCAATGAGCAGTTCTTC	CASSLVVAGLFNEQFF
many	TRBJ2-1	TRBV4-2	NA	TGTGCCAGCAGCCAAGATAACGGAATTGAGCAGTTCTTC	CASSQDNGIEQFF
many	TRBJ2-1	TRBV28	TRBD2	TGTGCCAGCAGTTTACTTCGCGGGAGATCCTACAATGAGCAGTTCTTC	CASSLLRGRSYNEQFF
many	TRBJ2-1	TRBV24-1	TRBD2	TGTGCCACCAGTTGGACTAGCTGGGGAGAGCAGTTCTTC	CATSWTSWGEQFF
many	TRBJ2-1	TRBV18	NA	TGTGCCAGCAGCCCAGGGCAGGGCTCCTACAATGAGCAGTTCTTC	CASSPGQGSYNEQFF
few	TRBJ2-2	TRBV7-9	NA	TGTGCCAGCAGCTCTACAGGTACCGGGGAGCTGTTTTTT	CASSSTGTGELFF
many	TRBJ1-1	TRBV6-2/TRBV6-3	NA	TGTGCCAGCAGTTTCACCGGACAGTTGAACACTGAAGCTTTCTTT	CASSFTGQLNTEAFF
many	TRBJ1-2	TRBV6-6	NA	TGTGCCAGCAGCCTAGAGTCCTGGGGCTACACCTTC	CASSLESWGYTF
few	TRBJ2-2	TRBV12-3/TRBV12-4	NA	TGTGCCAGCAGCCCCCAAGGCCACTTGAACACCGGGGAGCTGTTTTTT	CASSPQGHLNTGELFF
few	TRBJ2-6	TRBV2	TRBD1	TGTGCCAGCAACACGGGACAGGGCCGATCTGGGGCCAACGTCCTGACTTTC	CASNTGQGRSGANVLTF
few	TRBJ2-1	TRBV19	NA	TGTGCCAGTAGTAAGACCCGGGGCTCCTACAATGAGCAGTTCTTC	CASSKTRGSYNEQFF
NA	TRBJ1-1	TRBV21-1	NA	TGTGCCAGCAGCAAAGGGGGCCATGATCACCTGAACACTGAAGCTTTCTTT	CASSKGGHDHLNTEAFF
few	TRBJ2-7	TRBV2	NA	TGTGCCAGCAGTGAGGGGAAAAGCTCCTACGAGCAGTACTTC	CASSEGKSSYEQYF
many	TRBJ2-6	TRBV6-6	NA	TGTGCCGGGGGTCGGCCCAGGGGCCTCTCTGGGGCCAACGTCCTGACTTTC	CAGGRPRGLSGANVLTF
many	TRBJ2-7	TRBV11-2	TRBD2	TGTGCCAGCAGCTGGGGCGGGGGGTCCTACGAGCAGTACTTC	CASSWGGGSYEQYF
few	TRBJ2-5	TRBV14	NA	TGTGCCAGCAGCCAAGATCAGGCGGGGGCCCGAGAGACCCAGTACTTC	CASSQDQAGARETQYF
many	TRBJ2-6	TRBV27	NA	TGTGCCAGCAGTCTGTCAGGGCCCGGGGCCAACGTCCTGACTTTC	CASSLSGPGANVLTF
few	TRBJ2-7	TRBV6-5	NA	TGTGCCAGCAGTGACTTGGACGAGCAGTACTTC	CASSDLDEQYF